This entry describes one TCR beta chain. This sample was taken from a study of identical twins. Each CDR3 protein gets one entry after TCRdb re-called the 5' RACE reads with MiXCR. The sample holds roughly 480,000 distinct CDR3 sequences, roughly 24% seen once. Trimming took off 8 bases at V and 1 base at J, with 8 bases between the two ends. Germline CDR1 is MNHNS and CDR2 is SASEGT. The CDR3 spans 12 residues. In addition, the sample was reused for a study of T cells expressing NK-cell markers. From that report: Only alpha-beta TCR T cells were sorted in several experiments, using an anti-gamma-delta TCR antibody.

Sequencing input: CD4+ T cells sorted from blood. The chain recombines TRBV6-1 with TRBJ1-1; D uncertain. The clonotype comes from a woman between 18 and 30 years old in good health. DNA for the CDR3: TGTGCCAGCGGATCAGGGAACACTGAAGCTTTCTTT. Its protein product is CASGSGNTEAFF.